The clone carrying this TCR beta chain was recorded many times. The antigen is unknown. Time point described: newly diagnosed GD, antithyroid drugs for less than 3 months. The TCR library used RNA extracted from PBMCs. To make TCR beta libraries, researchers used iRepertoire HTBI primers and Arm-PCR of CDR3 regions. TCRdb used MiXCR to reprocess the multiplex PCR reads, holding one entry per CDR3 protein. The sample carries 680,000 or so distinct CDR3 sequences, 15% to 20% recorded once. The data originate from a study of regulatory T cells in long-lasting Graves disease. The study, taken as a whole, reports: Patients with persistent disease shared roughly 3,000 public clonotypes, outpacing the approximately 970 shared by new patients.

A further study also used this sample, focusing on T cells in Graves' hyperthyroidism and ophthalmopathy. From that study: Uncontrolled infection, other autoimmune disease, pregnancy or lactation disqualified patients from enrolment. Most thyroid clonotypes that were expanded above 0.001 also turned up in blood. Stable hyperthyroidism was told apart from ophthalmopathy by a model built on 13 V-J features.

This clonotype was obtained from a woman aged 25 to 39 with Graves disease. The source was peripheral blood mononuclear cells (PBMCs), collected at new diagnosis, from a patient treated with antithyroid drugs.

The CDR3: CASRTPGLEKLFF. The DNA for the CDR3 is TGTGCCAGCAGAACCCCCGGGCTTGAAAAACTGTTTTTT. The V call is TRBV6-2 or TRBV6-3, the J call TRBJ1-4; no clear D. Trimming cost V 6 bases and J 7 bases, with 12 bases left between them. Per the germline V gene, CDR1 is MNHEY and CDR2 is SVGEGT. CDR3 length: 13 amino acids.